Shown below are 2 T cell receptor beta chains from a single sample sequenced in a study of control samples from healthy donors and cancer patients. This table comes from immunoSEQ multiplex PCR, and its TCRdb copy is limited to in-frame clones, with some not included. The table lists roughly 120,000 clones, approximately 90% of them singletons. The sequencing sample was made of blood. The source is a human donor in good health. The donor label of this sample is uncertain.

The chain couples TRBV11-3 to TRBJ2-1, with D perhaps TRBD2 (5 bases). Trimming stripped 5 bases from V and 3 bases from J, with 17 bases between. There are 16 residues in the CDR3. Germline V gene lookup returns CDR1 SGHNT and CDR2 YENEEA. The CDR3 loop reads CASSATRGSIYNEQFF. The CDR3, as DNA: TGTGCCAGCAGCGCAACTAGAGGTAGTATCTACAATGAGCAGTTCTTC.

The chain uses TRBV9 and TRBJ1-2; no definite D call. The V end lost 4 bases, the J end lost 1 base, and 14 bases lay between the germline ends. Germline V lookup: CDR1 SGDLS, CDR2 YYNGEE. This CDR3 has 15 residues. Here the CDR3 reads CASSPLTGVNYGYTF. The CDR3 DNA sequence: TGTGCCAGCAGCCCCCTTACGGGAGTTAACTATGGCTACACCTTC. The full variable domain, completed using reference TRBV9 and TRBJ1-2, is DSGVTQTPKHLITATGQRVTLRCSPRSGDLSVYWYQQSLDQGLQFLIQYYNGEERAKGNILERFSAQQFPDLHSELNLSSLELGDSALYFCASSPLTGVNYGYTFGSGTRLTVV.